This T cell receptor (beta chain) was documented in a study of OX40 agonist ivuxolimab in advanced cancers. Findings and limits, study-wide: Among some nonresponders, normalized T-cell clonal expansion was also low.

Comments on this clone: Its matching antigen is unknown.

Data came from immunoSEQ multiplex PCR; TCRdb stores just in-frame clones and leaves some out. There are some 77,000 clones in the sample; 80% to 95% occur only once, and about 1.7% lies in the top ten. Deletions cut 0 bases from V and 5 bases from J, with 13 bases between. The CDR3 consists of 15 residues. Germline V gives CDR1 WNHNN, CDR2 SYGVQD (reference sequence). Material: CD4+ or CD8+ T cells sorted from blood, obtained in a trial of the OX40 agonist ivuxolimab. The TCR was taken from an adult with an advanced solid tumor such as melanoma, head and neck, liver or kidney cancer. V usage is TRBV10-1 and J usage is TRBJ1-1; no firm D call. The CDR3 DNA reads as TGCGCCAGCAGTGAGTCCGGTCGGCTACGGACTGAAGCTTTCTTT. Translated: CASSESGRLRTEAFF.